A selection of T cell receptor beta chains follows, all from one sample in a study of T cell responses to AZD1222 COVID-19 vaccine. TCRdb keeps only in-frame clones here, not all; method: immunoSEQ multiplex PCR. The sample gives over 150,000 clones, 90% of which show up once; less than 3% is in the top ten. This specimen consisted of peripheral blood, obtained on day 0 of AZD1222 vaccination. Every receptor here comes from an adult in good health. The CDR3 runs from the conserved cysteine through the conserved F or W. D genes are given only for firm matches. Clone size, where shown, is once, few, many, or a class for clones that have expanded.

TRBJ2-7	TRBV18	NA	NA	CASSSGMGRGYEQYF	TGTGCCAGCTCATCGGGGATGGGTCGGGGATACGAGCAGTACTTC
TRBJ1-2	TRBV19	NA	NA	CASRDRNSYGYTF	TGTGCCAGTCGAGACAGAAACTCCTATGGCTACACCTTC
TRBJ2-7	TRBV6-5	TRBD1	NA	CASSTGGEENEQYF	TGTGCCAGCAGTACAGGGGGCGAGGAGAACGAGCAGTACTTC
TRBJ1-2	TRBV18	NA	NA	CASSPGTFDGYTF	TGTGCCAGCTCACCTGGGACTTTTGATGGCTACACCTTC
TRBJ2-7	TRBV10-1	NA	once	CASSESGPRVDYEQYF	TGCGCCAGCAGTGAGTCAGGCCCGCGGGTCGACTACGAGCAGTACTTC
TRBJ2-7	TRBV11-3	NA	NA	CASSLSGSHEQYF	TGTGCCAGCAGCTTAAGCGGTTCCCACGAGCAGTACTTC
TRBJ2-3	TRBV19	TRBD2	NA	CASSNEEKGGDTQYF	TGTGCCAGTAGCAACGAGGAGAAGGGAGGGGATACGCAGTATTTT
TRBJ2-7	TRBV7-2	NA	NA	CASTETRRTYEQYF	TGTGCCAGCACCGAGACAAGGCGTACCTACGAGCAGTACTTC
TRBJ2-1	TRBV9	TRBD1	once	CASSQGTGSHNEQFF	TGTGCCAGCAGCCAAGGGACAGGGTCCCACAATGAGCAGTTCTTC
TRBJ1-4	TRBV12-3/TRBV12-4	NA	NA	CASSLGHEGKLFF	TGTGCCAGCAGTTTGGGCCACGAGGGAAAACTGTTTTTT
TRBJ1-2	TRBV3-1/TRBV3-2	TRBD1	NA	CASSLFLTGDYGYTF	TGTGCCAGCAGCCTTTTTCTGACAGGGGACTATGGCTACACCTTC
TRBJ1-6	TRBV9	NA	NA	CASSLDRHNSPLHF	TGTGCCAGCAGCCTAGACAGGCATAATTCACCCCTCCACTTT
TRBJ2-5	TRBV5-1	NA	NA	CASSLNAGNQETQYF	TGCGCCAGCAGCCTCAATGCCGGGAACCAAGAGACCCAGTACTTC
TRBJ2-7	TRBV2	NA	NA	CASSGVGSEQYF	TGTGCCAGCAGTGGTGTAGGGTCCGAGCAGTACTTC
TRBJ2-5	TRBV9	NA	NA	CASSVSGQETQYF	TGTGCCAGCAGCGTATCGGGGCAAGAGACCCAGTACTTC
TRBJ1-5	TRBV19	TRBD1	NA	CASSTTRQGGNQPQHF	TGTGCCAGTAGTACCACGCGACAGGGTGGCAATCAGCCCCAGCATTTT
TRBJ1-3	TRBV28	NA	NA	CASTRSNSGNTIYF	TGTGCCAGCACAAGATCCAACTCTGGAAACACCATATATTTT
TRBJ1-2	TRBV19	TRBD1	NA	CASSMTGATYGYTF	TGTGCCAGTAGTATGACAGGGGCCACCTATGGCTACACCTTC
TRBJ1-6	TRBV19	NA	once	CASMGPGRDSPLHF	TGTGCCAGTATGGGCCCAGGTCGGGATTCACCCCTCCACTTT
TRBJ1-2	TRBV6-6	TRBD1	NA	CASSLIGQGDGYTF	TGTGCCAGCAGTTTAATTGGACAGGGAGATGGCTACACCTTC
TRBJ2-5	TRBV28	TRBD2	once	CASSFWGLAGPTGTQYF	TGTGCCAGCAGTTTTTGGGGACTAGCGGGTCCTACGGGGACCCAGTACTTC
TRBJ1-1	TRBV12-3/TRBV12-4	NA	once	CAFRRRHDTEAFF	TGTGCCTTCCGAAGGAGGCATGACACTGAAGCTTTCTTT
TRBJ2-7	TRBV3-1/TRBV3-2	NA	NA	CASSPNGGAEQYF	TGTGCCAGCAGCCCGAATGGGGGCGCCGAGCAGTACTTC
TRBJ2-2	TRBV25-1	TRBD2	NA	CASSNRKGRENTGELFF	TGTGCCAGCAGTAACCGCAAGGGGAGGGAGAACACCGGGGAGCTGTTTTTT
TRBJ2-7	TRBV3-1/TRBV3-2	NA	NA	CASSEGGAYEQYF	TGTGCCAGTTCGGAGGGGGGGGCCTACGAGCAGTACTTC
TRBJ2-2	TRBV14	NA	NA	CASSPLGRYGAGELFF	TGTGCCAGCAGCCCCCTCGGCAGATACGGCGCCGGGGAGCTGTTTTTT
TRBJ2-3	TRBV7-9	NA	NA	CASSLFGILTDTQYF	TGTGCCAGCAGCTTATTTGGAATCCTAACAGATACGCAGTATTTT
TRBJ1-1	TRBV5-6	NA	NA	CASSFADTKAFF	TGTGCCAGCAGCTTCGCGGACACAAAAGCTTTCTTT
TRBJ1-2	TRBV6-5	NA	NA	CASRRVDYGYTF	TGTGCCAGCAGAAGGGTGGACTATGGCTACACCTTC
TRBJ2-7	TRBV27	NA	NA	CASSLRLELPYEQYF	TGTGCCAGCAGTTTGAGGCTAGAATTGCCATACGAGCAGTACTTC
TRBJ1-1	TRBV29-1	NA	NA	CSVVGFGGLTEAFF	TGCAGCGTTGTAGGGTTCGGGGGGCTGACTGAAGCTTTCTTT
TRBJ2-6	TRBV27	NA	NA	CASSLLGGRPLSGANVLTF	TGTGCCAGCAGTTTACTTGGGGGACGCCCTCTCTCTGGGGCCAACGTCCTGACTTTC
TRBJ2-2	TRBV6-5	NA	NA	CASSLDIHQNTGELFF	TGTGCCAGCAGTTTGGACATCCACCAGAACACCGGGGAGCTGTTTTTT
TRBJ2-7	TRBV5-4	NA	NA	CASSSRGESYEQYF	TGTGCCAGCAGCTCCAGGGGGGAATCCTACGAGCAGTACTTC
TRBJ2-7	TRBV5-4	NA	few	CASSPTATTYEQYF	TGTGCCAGCAGCCCCACTGCGACCACCTACGAGCAGTACTTC
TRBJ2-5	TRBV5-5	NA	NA	CASSRSPGSGETQYF	TGTGCCAGCAGCCGATCCCCAGGGTCCGGAGAGACCCAGTACTTC
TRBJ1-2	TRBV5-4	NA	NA	CASATENYGYTF	TGTGCCAGTGCTACGGAGAACTATGGCTACACCTTC
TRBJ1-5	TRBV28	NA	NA	CASSLDQRNQPQHF	TGTGCCAGCAGTTTAGACCAACGCAATCAGCCCCAGCATTTT
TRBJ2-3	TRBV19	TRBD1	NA	CASSTRDRAGADTQYF	TGTGCCAGTAGTACCCGGGACAGGGCAGGCGCCGATACGCAGTATTTT
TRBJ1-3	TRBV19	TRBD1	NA	CASQQGPDTIYF	TGTGCCAGCCAACAGGGGCCAGACACCATATATTTT
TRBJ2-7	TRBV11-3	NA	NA	CASSLEIGDEQYF	TGTGCCAGCAGCTTAGAGATAGGGGACGAGCAGTACTTC
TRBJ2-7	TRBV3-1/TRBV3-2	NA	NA	CASSQENRHEQYF	TGTGCCAGCAGCCAAGAGAATCGTCACGAGCAGTACTTC
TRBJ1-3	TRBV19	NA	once	CASSPTPPGNTIYF	TGTGCCAGTAGTCCAACCCCGCCTGGAAACACCATATATTTT
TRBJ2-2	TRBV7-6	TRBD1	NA	CASSLGTGGASGELFF	TGTGCCAGCAGCTTAGGGACAGGGGGCGCAAGCGGGGAGCTGTTTTTT
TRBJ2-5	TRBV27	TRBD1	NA	CASSKLGGTGPEETQYF	TGTGCCAGCAGCAAATTAGGGGGGACAGGGCCGGAGGAGACCCAGTACTTC
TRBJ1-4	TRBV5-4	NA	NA	CASSLTATNEKLFF	TGTGCCAGCAGCTTGACAGCAACTAATGAAAAACTGTTTTTT
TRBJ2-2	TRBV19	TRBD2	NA	CASSIGVARGVNTGELFF	TGTGCCAGTAGTATAGGGGTTGCGCGGGGGGTGAACACCGGGGAGCTGTTTTTT
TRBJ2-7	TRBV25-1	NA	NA	CASSESSYEQYF	TGTGCCAGCAGTGAAAGCTCCTACGAGCAGTACTTC
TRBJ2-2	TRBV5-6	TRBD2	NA	CASSLVLAAKGELFF	TGTGCCAGCAGCTTGGTTCTAGCGGCCAAGGGGGAGCTGTTTTTT
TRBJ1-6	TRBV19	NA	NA	CASSMGWGNSPLHF	TGTGCCAGTAGTATGGGGTGGGGGAATTCACCCCTCCACTTT
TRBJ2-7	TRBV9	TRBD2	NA	CASRSETSTVQYF	TGTGCCAGCAGGTCCGAGACTAGCACGGTGCAGTACTTC
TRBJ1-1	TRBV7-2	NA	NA	CASSLSHTENTEAFF	TGTGCCAGCAGCCTATCGCATACAGAGAACACTGAAGCTTTCTTT
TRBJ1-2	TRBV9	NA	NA	CASSVGQNYGYTF	TGTGCCAGCAGCGTAGGACAGAACTATGGCTACACCTTC
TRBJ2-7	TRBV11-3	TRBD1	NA	CASLGQVRGEQYF	TGTGCCAGCCTAGGACAGGTCAGAGGGGAGCAGTACTTC
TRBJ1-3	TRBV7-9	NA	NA	CASSFNGVSGNTIYF	TGTGCCAGCAGCTTCAATGGAGTCTCTGGAAACACCATATATTTT